The clone carrying this TCR beta chain was seen many times. There were TCR beta CDR3 regions amplified from RNA transcripts. In the first-round RT-PCR of the TCR CDR3, the HTBI primer set was used. TCRdb reanalysed the multiplex PCR reads using MiXCR and keeps one entry per CDR3 protein. The data show around 210,000 distinct CDR3 sequences, 17% seen once. Per germline, CDR1 SQVTM and CDR2 ANQGSEA. This CDR3 has 12 residues. V lost 6 bases and J lost 2, with 9 bases in between. This specimen comes from a study of T cells in Graves' hyperthyroidism and ophthalmopathy. Study overall: Peripheral blood sampling occurred at initial diagnosis, before any treatment.

The TCR comes from a woman between 50 and 59 years old with Graves' hyperthyroidism. This chain uses TRBV29-1 with TRBJ2-3; weak D call: TRBD2 (5 bases). Material for sequencing was blood. CDR3 DNA sequence: TGCAGCGTGCGGGCCGCCACAGATACGCAGTATTTT. Its translation: CSVRAATDTQYF.